Shown below are 23 T cell receptor beta chains from a single sample sequenced in a study of shared clonotypes between healthy human individuals. TCRdb's table, derived via immunoSEQ multiplex PCR, lists solely in-frame clones and lacks some. The data contain millions of clones, approximately 90% of them singletons. The sequenced sample was naive CD4+ T cells sorted from blood. The subset: CD45RA+ positively selected. The receptor set was obtained from a man aged 18-30 years in good health.

V usage is TRBV4-3 and J usage is TRBJ2-1, with 15 bases aligning to TRBD2. The CDR3 sequence is 17 residues long. Germline lookup yields CDR1 LGHNA and CDR2 YSLEER. The V segment lost 1 base and the J segment 7 bases; nucleotides outside the gene matches: 5. The CDR3 sequence: CASSQGWTSGRVNEQFF. DNA for the CDR3: TGCGCCAGCAGCCAAGGGTGGACTAGCGGGAGGGTAAATGAGCAGTTCTTC.

The gene calls are TRBV9 and TRBJ2-2; perhaps TRBD2 as D (5 bases). V was cut by 4 bases and J by 3 bases, with 10 bases left in between. The V gene's germline CDR1 is SGDLS and CDR2 YYNGEE. The CDR3 is 14 amino acids. The CDR3 here is CASSSAAYTGELFF. The DNA of the CDR3 is TGTGCCAGCAGCTCAGCGGCTTACACCGGGGAGCTGTTTTTT.

The V call is TRBV12-5, the J call TRBJ1-1, with 8 bases matching TRBD1. Unmatched junction bases numbered 14, after V lost 0 bases and J lost 2 bases. This CDR3 contains 19 residues. The germline CDR1 and CDR2 sequences are LGHNT and FRNRAP. CDR3 sequence (DNA): TGTGCTAGTGGTTTGGTACAGAAGGACAGGGCTAAAGCTAACACTGAAGCTTTCTTT. It translates to CASGLVQKDRAKANTEAFF.

Details on this clone: Distinct nucleotide sequences in the sample also encode this CDR3. V usage is TRBV18 and J usage is TRBJ2-5, with D uncertain. With 4 bases removed from V and 1 base from J, the gap between germline ends came to 7 bases. This CDR3 spans 13 amino acids. Germline V gene data show CDR1 as KGHSH and CDR2 as LQKENI. CDR3 protein: CASSRGPQETQYF. Here the CDR3 DNA reads TGTGCCAGCTCACGGGGTCCCCAAGAGACCCAGTACTTC.

This clone has just a few counts. The V call is TRBV6-6, the J call TRBJ1-5; D gene unclear. The V gene lost 5 bases and the J gene lost 7 bases, with 9 bases spanning the gap. The CDR3 consists of 12 residues. CDR1 is MNHNY, CDR2 SVGAGI, per germline (reference sequence). The CDR3, as DNA: TGTGCCAGCAGTAACGACATCCAGCCCCAGCATTTT. Its translation: CASSNDIQPQHF.

This sequence joins TRBV10-2 and TRBJ1-3; TRBD1 agrees at 9 bases. CDR1 and CDR2 from the germline V gene are WSHSY and SAAADI. V shed 5 bases, J shed 4 bases, and the junction held 9 bases outside the gene matches. CDR3 size: 16 residues. In DNA form, the CDR3 reads TGCGCCAGCAGTTCTAAACAGGGGGCCCGAGGAAACACCATATATTTT. Residues: CASSSKQGARGNTIYF.

In this sample, this clone turned up once. The chain links TRBV4-3 to TRBJ2-5; 8 positions agree with TRBD2. The germline V gene has CDR1 LGHNA and CDR2 YSLEER. The CDR3 is 15 residues long. With 4 bases clipped from V and 2 bases from J, the junction kept 6 bases outside the gene matches. In nucleotides, the CDR3 is TGCGCCAGCAGCCTGAGCGGGAGCCCACAAGAGACCCAGTACTTC. It yields the protein CASSLSGSPQETQYF.

V and J are TRBV6-1 and TRBJ2-7, with TRBD2 as a possible D gene (5 bases). CDR1 is MNHNS and CDR2 is SASEGT in the germline V gene. V shed 8 bases and J shed 3 bases, with 14 bases lying between them. The CDR3 is made up of 13 amino acids. The CDR3 reads CASLDFRSYEQYF. As DNA, the CDR3 is TGTGCCAGCCTGGACTTTCGAAGCTACGAGCAGTACTTC.

The chain recombines TRBV2 with TRBJ2-7; D gene unclear. V lost 6 bases and J lost 0, with 15 bases in between. CDR3 length equals 15 residues. Germline V gene lookup returns CDR1 SNHLY and CDR2 FYNNEI. CDR3 loop: CASRAAAVSSYEQYF. As DNA, the CDR3 is TGTGCCAGCAGGGCGGCTGCAGTTAGCTCCTACGAGCAGTACTTC.

V and J are TRBV5-1 and TRBJ1-1, with D perhaps TRBD1 (6 bases). Trimming cost V 6 bases and J 1 base, with 10 bases left between them. The CDR3 is 13 amino acids. Per germline, CDR1 SGHRS and CDR2 YFSETQ. CDR3 nucleotide sequence: TGCGCCAGCAAGGGGGGCGAGAACACTGAAGCTTTCTTT. Protein product: CASKGGENTEAFF.

This clone was detected once. The chain's CDR3 is CASSLISGGLVEQFF. The DNA for the CDR3 is TGCGCCAGCAGCTTGATCAGCGGGGGGTTGGTTGAGCAGTTCTTC. The chain combines TRBV5-1 with TRBJ2-1; 9 bases align to TRBD2. The CDR3 is 15 residues long. The V and J ends lost 1 base and 9 bases, in that order; junction bases with no gene match: 8. CDR1 SGHRS and CDR2 YFSETQ come from the germline V gene. The full variable domain, in which reference TRBV5-1 and TRBJ2-1 provide the parts outside the CDR3, is KAGVTQTPRYLIKTRGQQVTLSCSPISGHRSVSWYQQTPGQGLQFLFEYFSETQRNKGNFPGRFSGRQFSNSRSEMNVSTLELGDSALYLCASSLISGGLVEQFFGPGTRLTVL.

This clone was observed a handful of times. The chain has TRBV21-1 and TRBJ2-2; TRBD2 reflects the table's D call only, with no check against the DNA. TRBV21-1 is assigned pseudogene status. The CDR3 totals 12 residues. The CDR3 nucleotides read TGTGCCAGCAGCAAACGCACCGGGGAGCTGTTTTTT. It yields the protein CASSKRTGELFF.

The chain uses TRBV11-2 and TRBJ1-4, with D possibly being TRBD1 (6 bases). V was cut by 5 bases and J by 7 bases, with 20 bases left in between. This CDR3 is 16 amino acids long. Germline V gene lookup returns CDR1 SGHAT and CDR2 FQNNGV. CDR3 residues: CASSPGVSTGLEKLFF. As DNA, the CDR3 is TGTGCCAGCAGCCCAGGGGTATCGACGGGCCTTGAAAAACTGTTTTTT.

Regarding this clone: Distinct nucleotide sequences in the sample also encode this CDR3. The chain employs TRBV5-1 and TRBJ2-2, with D unclear. Germline V gives CDR1 SGHRS, CDR2 YFSETQ. V dropped 0 bases and J dropped 0 bases, with 6 bases sitting between them. The CDR3 runs to 15 residues. The CDR3 DNA follows: TGCGCCAGCAGCTTGGGAAGCGCGAACACCGGGGAGCTGTTTTTT. Encoded protein: CASSLGSANTGELFF.

V gene TRBV18 combines with J gene TRBJ2-3; 8 bases fit TRBD1. V lost 1 base to trimming and J lost 2 bases; unmatched junction nucleotides: 11. Germline V gene lookup returns CDR1 KGHSH and CDR2 LQKENI. The CDR3 covers 18 residues. Written as DNA, the CDR3 is TGTGCCAGCTCACCACTCGGGCAGGGGGCATTCTTCACAGATACGCAGTATTTT. Protein: CASSPLGQGAFFTDTQYF.

The chain carries TRBV27 and TRBJ1-5, with D tentatively TRBD1 (5 bases). The CDR3 loop spans 16 amino acids. Germline lookup yields CDR1 MNHEY and CDR2 SMNVEV (reference sequence). Trimming left V 3 bases short and J 4 bases short, with 16 bases between. In DNA form, the CDR3 reads TGTGCCAGCAGTTTTAGAGGGGTGCAGGGTAATCAGCCCCAGCATTTT. Residues: CASSFRGVQGNQPQHF.

This chain connects TRBV5-8 to TRBJ1-2, with D maybe TRBD1 (6 bases). The CDR3 length is 14 residues. V lost 5 bases, J lost 4 bases, and 15 bases lay in between. Germline CDR1 and CDR2: SGHTS and YDEGEE. CDR3: CASRQAGAGYGYTF. The CDR3 region has the DNA TGTGCCAGCAGGCAGGCGGGGGCCGGCTATGGCTACACCTTC.

About this clone: The sample has other DNA sequences that encode this CDR3 too. This sequence joins TRBV7-8 and TRBJ1-1, with D perhaps matching TRBD1 (5 bases). Germline V gene lookup returns CDR1 SGHVS and CDR2 FQNEAQ. This CDR3 has 13 residues. V gave up 3 bases and J gave up 2 bases, with 7 bases separating them. The CDR3: CASSLGRNTEAFF. The DNA for the CDR3 is TGTGCCAGCAGCTTGGGGCGCAACACTGAAGCTTTCTTT. Drawing the rest from reference TRBV7-8 and TRBJ1-1, the complete variable domain is GAGVSQSPRYKVAKRGQDVALRCDPISGHVSLFWYQQALGQGPEFLTYFQNEAQLDKSGLPSDRFFAERPEGSVSTLKIQRTQQEDSAVYLCASSLGRNTEAFFGQGTRLTVV.

The sample holds a few counts of this clone. The chain carries TRBV27 and TRBJ2-7; D unclear. CDR1 and CDR2 from the germline V gene are MNHEY and SMNVEV (reference sequence). The germline V and J ends were trimmed by 6 bases and 6 bases, with 15 bases remaining between them. This CDR3 spans 13 amino acids. CDR3 sequence (DNA): TGTGCCAGCAGGCTGGACCCTTCGGGCGAGCAGTACTTC. It specifies CASRLDPSGEQYF.

The genes are TRBV21-1 and TRBJ2-5. TRBV21-1 is a pseudogene. This CDR3 spans 17 amino acids. The CDR3 bases are TGTGCCAGCAGCCGCTGTGGGAGGGGGCCGTGGCAAGAGACCCAGTACTTC. Translation gives CASSRCGRGPWQETQYF.

J is TRBJ1-5 and V is TRBV19; TRBD1 is a possible D gene (6 bases). There are 17 residues in the CDR3. The V gene's germline CDR1 is LNHDA and CDR2 SQIVND (reference sequence). The V and J ends lost 5 bases and 0 bases respectively, with 17 bases between them. This chain's CDR3 is CASSPRGGHDSNQPQHF. The CDR3 nucleotides read TGTGCCAGTAGTCCCCGAGGGGGGCATGATAGCAATCAGCCCCAGCATTTT.

The gene calls are TRBV7-2 and TRBJ1-4; possible D gene TRBD1, 5 bases. With 3 bases removed from V and 8 bases from J, the gap between germline ends came to 13 bases. This CDR3 contains 14 residues. CDR1 and CDR2 from the germline V gene are SGHTA and FQGNSA. In DNA form, the CDR3 reads TGTGCCAGCAGCTTCGGGGCCCTCGGAGAAAAACTGTTTTTT. Translating it yields CASSFGALGEKLFF. Using reference TRBV7-2 and TRBJ1-4 for the parts outside the CDR3, the full variable domain is GAGVSQSPSNKVTEKGKDVELRCDPISGHTALYWYRQSLGQGLEFLIYFQGNSAPDKSGLPSDRFSAERTGGSVSTLTIQRTQQEDSAVYLCASSFGALGEKLFFGSGTQLSVL.

The chain combines TRBV5-1 with TRBJ2-1; 8 bases are a match to TRBD2. CDR1 is SGHRS, CDR2 YFSETQ, per germline. The junction had 4 bases not matched to a gene; V was cut back by 3 bases and J by 5 bases. CDR3 length equals 14 residues. CDR3 DNA sequence: TGCGCCAGCAGCTCCGGGACTAGTAACAATGAGCAGTTCTTC. Translating it yields CASSSGTSNNEQFF. Filled out from reference TRBV5-1 and TRBJ2-1, the complete variable domain reads KAGVTQTPRYLIKTRGQQVTLSCSPISGHRSVSWYQQTPGQGLQFLFEYFSETQRNKGNFPGRFSGRQFSNSRSEMNVSTLELGDSALYLCASSSGTSNNEQFFGPGTRLTVL.